This record looks at one T cell receptor beta chain sequence and its context. Its antigen specificity is not known. No much larger clone exists at a distance of one base, and base qualities are not known. This record comes from a study of T cell responses to AZD1222 COVID-19 vaccine (dated by TCRdb to the early 2020s). Background on the whole study: AZD1222 recipients given second doses at about 4 weeks or at about 12 weeks were pooled, since spike-specific TCR depth and breadth were not found to differ between the two schedules. A total of just over 230 trial participants underwent TCR sequencing, of whom under 220 had received two doses of AZD1222 and roughly 26 had received two doses of the MenACWY control vaccine. Trial participants were enrolled into age subgroups of 18-55, 56-69 and 70-plus years, which contained around 150, 29 and 61 TCR-sequenced participants, respectively.

The time point label, as the study defines it: baseline before first vaccination. Samples from vaccinated people were obtained from the UK trials COV001 and COV002, which included a single-blind randomized controlled phase 2/3 trial of AZD1222 (ChAdOx1 nCoV-19) in healthy adults. For TCRbeta chain sequencing, PBMC samples were collected from trial participants at day 0 and at day 28 after the second dose. The CDR3 regions of human TCRbeta chains were subjected to immunosequencing. Per the source publication's procedure: Repertoire TCRs were matched against a reference library of SARS-CoV-2-specific TCRs generated with the MIRA antigen-specificity platform. Breadth was defined as the fraction of unique TCRs that were SARS-CoV-2-associated, and depth was defined as the fraction of total T cells that were SARS-CoV-2-associated. Using the MIRA data, each spike-specific TCR was assigned both to the spike region to which the TCR was reactive and to a CD4 or CD8 class. Log10-transformed breadth and depth values were compared by one-way ANOVA with Sidak's multiple comparisons tests. TCRdb holds this immuneACCESS table with in-frame rearrangements only. Some clones are missing; in checked studies, unresolved V genes explain under half, and the rest has no known cause. V and J calls and clone size are those listed in that table; D and trimming were worked out from the DNA. This sample has approximately 150,000 clones in its table, and roughly 92% of those were observed once. The ten largest clones capture approximately 1.4% of the sample.

Overall study results and their limits: Vaccine-associated CD4 TCRs spanned the whole spike protein, with dominant responses in regions 160-218 and 743-854. Conclusions about previously exposed vaccinees were limited because only six AZD1222 recipients were SARS-CoV-2 seropositive at baseline. Participants were mostly white British and included more females than males, and it was suggested by the authors that clonal diversity may have been underestimated. No day 14 peak-response samples were available, so repertoires were characterized only after the peak T cell response. After two AZD1222 doses, both the breadth and the depth of spike-specific TCRs were significantly higher than at day 0 and than in MenACWY recipients. The 56-69-year group was small, and its depth increase did not reach significance, likely because of low power. Nearly half of unique spike-specific TCRs reportedly recognized epitopes outside regions mutated in the B.1.351 and B.1.1.7 variants.

Cut back by 7 bases and 0 bases, the V and J ends lie 13 bases apart. The CDR3, cysteine through phenylalanine, is 14 amino acids long. The only DNA kept is the CDR3, 42 bases in frame from the first base. Via the germline V gene, CDR1 is SQVTM and CDR2 ANQGSEA. The V and J genes are TRBV29-1 and TRBJ2-1; perhaps TRBD2 is the D gene, with 5 bases matching. The source is an adult in good health. The sample consisted of peripheral blood, taken on day 0 of AZD1222 vaccination. The DNA sequence reads TGCAGCGCCGTTCCGGGGAGCTCCTACAATGAGCAGTTCTTC. Its coded protein is CSAVPGSSYNEQFF.